Listed below are T cell receptor beta chains from one sample, sequenced in a study of CD8+CD57+ T cells in acquired aplastic anemia. TCRdb itself ran the reads through MiXCR, one entry per CDR3 protein. The top ten clones hold 2.5% to 3% of a sample with 100,000 to 150,000 distinct CDR3 sequences, 40% to 60% of them seen once. The specimen sequenced was sorted CD4+, CD8+, or CD8+CD57+ T cells (not recorded which) from PBMCs. Receptors were obtained from a human donor in good health, serving as a control. CDR3s include the opening cysteine and the closing phenylalanine or tryptophan. The D gene is left open where the match is weak. Some rows mark clone size as missing; the rest say once, few, many or name a class of expanded clone.

j_call: TRBJ1-4; clone_size: many; d_call: -; v_call: TRBV7-2; cdr3_nt: TGTGCCAGCAGCTCCAGGGCATCCAATGAAAAACTGTTTTTT; cdr3_aa: CASSSRASNEKLFF
j_call: TRBJ2-7; clone_size: -; d_call: -; v_call: TRBV9; cdr3_nt: TGTGCCAGCAGCCAAGGGGACTACGAGCAGTACTTC; cdr3_aa: CASSQGDYEQYF
j_call: TRBJ1-6; clone_size: -; d_call: -; v_call: TRBV20-1; cdr3_nt: TGCAGTGCTGGGGTCCGGGACAACTATTCACCCCTCCACTTT; cdr3_aa: CSAGVRDNYSPLHF
j_call: TRBJ1-1; clone_size: -; d_call: -; v_call: TRBV7-9; cdr3_nt: TGTGCCAGCAGCACAGGGTGGGAGACTGAAGCTTTCTTT; cdr3_aa: CASSTGWETEAFF
j_call: TRBJ1-3; clone_size: many; d_call: TRBD1; v_call: TRBV9; cdr3_nt: TGTGCCAGCAGCGAACAGGGGGCTGGAAACACCATATATTTT; cdr3_aa: CASSEQGAGNTIYF
j_call: TRBJ2-3; clone_size: many; d_call: TRBD2; v_call: TRBV24-1; cdr3_nt: TGTGCCACCAGTGAGGGCGGGGGGGCATTAGATACGCAGTATTTT; cdr3_aa: CATSEGGGALDTQYF
j_call: TRBJ2-5; clone_size: few; d_call: TRBD1; v_call: TRBV29-1; cdr3_nt: TGCAGCGTTCAGACAGGGGAGACCCAGTACTTC; cdr3_aa: CSVQTGETQYF
j_call: TRBJ1-2; clone_size: many; d_call: -; v_call: TRBV18; cdr3_nt: TGTGCCAGCTCACCAAGGACAGCATCTGGCTACACCTTC; cdr3_aa: CASSPRTASGYTF
j_call: TRBJ2-7; clone_size: -; d_call: -; v_call: TRBV4-1; cdr3_nt: TGCGCCAGCAGCCACGGGCCGACATGCAACTACGAGCAGTACTTC; cdr3_aa: CASSHGPTCNYEQYF
j_call: TRBJ2-5; clone_size: many; d_call: TRBD2; v_call: TRBV18; cdr3_nt: TGTGCCAGCTCACCCCCGGGACTAGCGGGGGAGACCCAGTACTTC; cdr3_aa: CASSPPGLAGETQYF
j_call: TRBJ1-2; clone_size: few; d_call: TRBD1; v_call: TRBV25-1; cdr3_nt: TGTGCCAGCAGTGGAGGGACAGCGTCAACCTATGGCTACACCTTC; cdr3_aa: CASSGGTASTYGYTF
j_call: TRBJ2-5; clone_size: -; d_call: -; v_call: TRBV24-1; cdr3_nt: TGTGCCACCAGTGACCTCAGGGAAACCCAAGAGACCCAGTACTTC; cdr3_aa: CATSDLRETQETQYF
j_call: TRBJ1-1; clone_size: -; d_call: TRBD1; v_call: TRBV29-1; cdr3_nt: TGCAGCGTTACAGGGGGTCCGACTGAAGCTTTCTTT; cdr3_aa: CSVTGGPTEAFF
j_call: TRBJ1-5; clone_size: many; d_call: TRBD1; v_call: TRBV2; cdr3_nt: TGTGCCAGTGACAGGGGGAATAGCAATCAGCCCCAGCATTTT; cdr3_aa: CASDRGNSNQPQHF
j_call: TRBJ2-2; clone_size: many; d_call: TRBD2; v_call: TRBV7-8; cdr3_nt: TGTGCCAGCACCCGACGGGAGGGGACATTCACCGGGGAGCTGTTTTTT; cdr3_aa: CASTRREGTFTGELFF
j_call: TRBJ2-3; clone_size: -; d_call: -; v_call: TRBV2; cdr3_nt: TGTGCCAGCAGTCTAACCCAATCCACAGATACGCAGTATTTT; cdr3_aa: CASSLTQSTDTQYF
j_call: TRBJ1-4; clone_size: many; d_call: -; v_call: TRBV7-2; cdr3_nt: TGTGCCAGCAGCTTAGGAGGACTCAATGAAAAACTGTTTTTT; cdr3_aa: CASSLGGLNEKLFF
j_call: TRBJ2-7; clone_size: -; d_call: TRBD2; v_call: TRBV7-9; cdr3_nt: TGTGCCAGCAGCTCCAGCGGGGGCCGCTCCTACGAGCAGTACTTC; cdr3_aa: CASSSSGGRSYEQYF
j_call: TRBJ2-1; clone_size: -; d_call: TRBD2; v_call: TRBV20-1; cdr3_nt: TGCAGTAAGAGCGGGGGGTACAATGAGCAGTTCTTC; cdr3_aa: CSKSGGYNEQFF
j_call: TRBJ2-7; clone_size: -; d_call: TRBD1; v_call: TRBV12-3/TRBV12-4; cdr3_nt: TGTGCCAGCAGTGGGACAGGGGTAATGTACGAGCAGTACTTC; cdr3_aa: CASSGTGVMYEQYF
j_call: TRBJ1-4; clone_size: many; d_call: -; v_call: TRBV20-1; cdr3_nt: TGCAGTGCTAGAGACCTGGCACTGGCCCGCGGCGAAAAACTGTTTTTT; cdr3_aa: CSARDLALARGEKLFF
j_call: TRBJ2-2; clone_size: -; d_call: -; v_call: TRBV18; cdr3_nt: TGTGCCAGCTCACCACCAGGGAACACCGGGGAGCTGTTTTTT; cdr3_aa: CASSPPGNTGELFF
j_call: TRBJ1-6; clone_size: -; d_call: -; v_call: TRBV15; cdr3_nt: TGTGCCACCAGCAGAGTTGGGGCCTATTCACCCCTCCACTTT; cdr3_aa: CATSRVGAYSPLHF
j_call: TRBJ1-1; clone_size: many; d_call: TRBD1; v_call: TRBV7-9; cdr3_nt: TGTGCCAGCAGCTTAGCGACAGGGCCGGCGGGAGCTTTCTTT; cdr3_aa: CASSLATGPAGAFF
j_call: TRBJ1-1; clone_size: -; d_call: -; v_call: TRBV9; cdr3_nt: TGTGCCAGCAGCGATGGGCCAGATGGGTACACTGAAGCTTTCTTT; cdr3_aa: CASSDGPDGYTEAFF
j_call: TRBJ2-3; clone_size: -; d_call: TRBD2; v_call: TRBV3-1; cdr3_nt: TGTGCCAGCAGACCCCAGGGACTAGCGGGGGCAGATACGCAGTATTTT; cdr3_aa: CASRPQGLAGADTQYF
j_call: TRBJ2-3; clone_size: many; d_call: -; v_call: TRBV11-3; cdr3_nt: TGTGCCAGCAGCTTGGGCGGGCGAGCGCAAGATACGCAGTATTTT; cdr3_aa: CASSLGGRAQDTQYF
j_call: TRBJ1-3; clone_size: many; d_call: -; v_call: TRBV25-1; cdr3_nt: TGTGCCAGCAGTGAAGATGGCGTCGGTGTGAGGGGGGGCGCATCTGGAAACACCATATATTTT; cdr3_aa: CASSEDGVGVRGGASGNTIYF
j_call: TRBJ1-2; clone_size: many; d_call: TRBD1; v_call: TRBV3-1; cdr3_nt: TGTGCCAGCAGCTCGCGGACAGGGAGGGTCTATGGCTACACCTTC; cdr3_aa: CASSSRTGRVYGYTF
j_call: TRBJ1-4; clone_size: many; d_call: -; v_call: TRBV19; cdr3_nt: TGTGCCAGTAGTCGGGGGCTCACCCGAAGAAATGAAAAACTGTTTTTT; cdr3_aa: CASSRGLTRRNEKLFF
j_call: TRBJ1-2; clone_size: once; d_call: -; v_call: TRBV15; cdr3_nt: TGTGCCACCAGCAGAGAATGGGGGGTAACAAAAGGCTACACCTTC; cdr3_aa: CATSREWGVTKGYTF
j_call: TRBJ1-1; clone_size: few; d_call: -; v_call: TRBV19; cdr3_nt: TGTGCCAGTAGTATAGATCTGGAAGCTTTCTTT; cdr3_aa: CASSIDLEAFF
j_call: TRBJ2-3; clone_size: few; d_call: TRBD2; v_call: TRBV15; cdr3_nt: TGTGCCACCAGTTTAGGGCCTAGCGGTAGCACAGATACGCAGTATTTT; cdr3_aa: CATSLGPSGSTDTQYF
j_call: TRBJ2-3; clone_size: -; d_call: -; v_call: TRBV15; cdr3_nt: TGTGCCACCAGCAGAACGGAGAGGCAGGGGTCAGATACGCAGTATTTT; cdr3_aa: CATSRTERQGSDTQYF
j_call: TRBJ2-3; clone_size: many; d_call: -; v_call: TRBV5-4; cdr3_nt: TGTGCCAGCAGCACTGCTAGCGTTCGTTTAGATACGCAGTATTTT; cdr3_aa: CASSTASVRLDTQYF
j_call: TRBJ1-6; clone_size: many; d_call: -; v_call: TRBV11-3; cdr3_nt: TGTGCCAGCAGCTTAGTTTCGTCCCTCAATTCACCCCTCCACTTT; cdr3_aa: CASSLVSSLNSPLHF
j_call: TRBJ2-3; clone_size: -; d_call: TRBD2; v_call: TRBV9; cdr3_nt: TGTGCCAGCAGCGTGACTAGCGGGGGGGGAGATACGCAGTATTTT; cdr3_aa: CASSVTSGGGDTQYF
j_call: TRBJ1-2; clone_size: -; d_call: TRBD1; v_call: TRBV15; cdr3_nt: TGTGCCACCAGCAAGTACAGGGGACTCTATGTTTGGGGCTACACCTTC; cdr3_aa: CATSKYRGLYVWGYTF
j_call: TRBJ1-1; clone_size: -; d_call: -; v_call: TRBV4-2; cdr3_nt: TGTGCCAGCAGCCAGGGTCCCGCCAGGACAATTTCGAACACTGAAGCTTTCTTT; cdr3_aa: CASSQGPARTISNTEAFF
j_call: TRBJ1-1; clone_size: many; d_call: -; v_call: TRBV7-2; cdr3_nt: TGTGCCAGCAGCCCGCAGGCCATGAACACTGAAGCTTTCTTT; cdr3_aa: CASSPQAMNTEAFF
j_call: TRBJ1-4; clone_size: -; d_call: -; v_call: TRBV7-9; cdr3_nt: TGTGCCAGCAGCTTAAGTACAGCAACTAATGAAATACTGTTTTTT; cdr3_aa: CASSLSTATNEILFF
j_call: TRBJ1-2; clone_size: many; d_call: -; v_call: TRBV12-3/TRBV12-4; cdr3_nt: TGTGCCAGCAGCGCTACTAATGGGAGGGGCTACACCTTC; cdr3_aa: CASSATNGRGYTF
j_call: TRBJ1-2; clone_size: -; d_call: -; v_call: TRBV15; cdr3_nt: TGTGCCACCAGCATCGGCAGCGGAAACTATGGCTACACCTTC; cdr3_aa: CATSIGSGNYGYTF
j_call: TRBJ2-7; clone_size: many; d_call: -; v_call: TRBV3-1; cdr3_nt: TGTGCCAGCAGCCATGGACAAGTTCGCTACTACGAGCAGTACTTC; cdr3_aa: CASSHGQVRYYEQYF
j_call: TRBJ2-7; clone_size: -; d_call: TRBD2; v_call: TRBV2; cdr3_nt: TGTGCCAGCAGTGTCGGCCCCAGGGAGGGCGAGCAGTACTTC; cdr3_aa: CASSVGPREGEQYF
j_call: TRBJ2-2; clone_size: -; d_call: TRBD1; v_call: TRBV5-5; cdr3_nt: TGTGCCAGCAGCCGCCGGGACAGGGAGGCCGGGGAGCTGTTTTTT; cdr3_aa: CASSRRDREAGELFF
j_call: TRBJ1-2; clone_size: few; d_call: -; v_call: TRBV10-2; cdr3_nt: TGCGCCAGCAGTGAGTCAGGGGTTGGCTACACCTTC; cdr3_aa: CASSESGVGYTF
j_call: TRBJ2-1; clone_size: many; d_call: -; v_call: TRBV7-2; cdr3_nt: TGTGCCAGCAGCTCCCGGGGGCCTTACAATGAGCAGTTCTTC; cdr3_aa: CASSSRGPYNEQFF
j_call: TRBJ2-1; clone_size: -; d_call: -; v_call: TRBV20-1; cdr3_nt: TGCAGTGCTACCGACCCCGTAACTGATGAGCAGTTCTTC; cdr3_aa: CSATDPVTDEQFF
j_call: TRBJ2-7; clone_size: -; d_call: TRBD1; v_call: TRBV6-1; cdr3_nt: TGTGCCATCGCGAGGGGGCTGGGCTACGAGCAGTACTTC; cdr3_aa: CAIARGLGYEQYF
j_call: TRBJ1-3; clone_size: many; d_call: -; v_call: TRBV7-6; cdr3_nt: TGTGCCAGCAGCCCCCTCCGGAGTGCATCTGGAAACACCATATATTTT; cdr3_aa: CASSPLRSASGNTIYF
j_call: TRBJ1-1; clone_size: -; d_call: TRBD1; v_call: TRBV19; cdr3_nt: TGTGCCAGTAACAGGGGCGGGATGGTGACTGAAGCTTTCTTT; cdr3_aa: CASNRGGMVTEAFF
j_call: TRBJ1-2; clone_size: many; d_call: -; v_call: TRBV2; cdr3_nt: TGTGCCAGCAGCCCCCAACAGGCTCTATGGGGGACCTTC; cdr3_aa: CASSPQQALWGTF
j_call: TRBJ2-7; clone_size: -; d_call: -; v_call: TRBV19; cdr3_nt: TGTGCCAGTAGTATGGGGGGTAGCTTGTCCTACGAGCAGTACTTC; cdr3_aa: CASSMGGSLSYEQYF
j_call: TRBJ2-7; clone_size: -; d_call: TRBD1; v_call: TRBV7-6; cdr3_nt: TGTGCCAGCAGCTCAATCCGGGACAGGGGCCACGAGCAGTACTTC; cdr3_aa: CASSSIRDRGHEQYF